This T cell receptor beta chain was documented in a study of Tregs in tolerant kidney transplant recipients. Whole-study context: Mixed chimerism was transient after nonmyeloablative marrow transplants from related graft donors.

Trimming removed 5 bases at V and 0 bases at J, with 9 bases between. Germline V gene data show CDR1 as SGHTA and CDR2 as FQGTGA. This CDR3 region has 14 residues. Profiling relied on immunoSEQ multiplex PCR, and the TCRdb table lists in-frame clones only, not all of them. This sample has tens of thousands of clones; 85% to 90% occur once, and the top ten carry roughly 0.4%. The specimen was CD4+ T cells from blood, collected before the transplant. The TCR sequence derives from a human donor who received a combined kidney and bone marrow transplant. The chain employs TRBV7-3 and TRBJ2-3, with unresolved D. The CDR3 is CASSLLGSTDTQYF. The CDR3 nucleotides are TGTGCCAGCAGCCTCCTCGGGAGCACAGATACGCAGTATTTT.